A single sample gave rise to the 13 T cell receptor beta chains below, sequenced in a study of blood T cell repertoires in COVID-19 (dated by TCRdb to 2018 to 2020). The library was generated by the immunoSEQ multiplex PCR assay. TCRdb stores this immuneACCESS table with in-frame sequences only. Part of the clones is absent; in the studies checked, under half of the shortfall reflects unresolved V genes, and no reason is known for the rest. The table for this sample lists fewer than 400,000 clones; approximately 86% of them were counted only once. About 3% of the sample is taken by the ten largest. Input material: peripheral blood. The source of these receptors is a human donor in a cohort sampled during active COVID-19.

This clone was detected a few times. An end of the junction does not agree with germline; a read error may underlie this. V is TRBV2 and J is TRBJ1-4; 7 bases match TRBD1. The V gene's germline CDR1 is SNHLY and CDR2 FYNNEI. The CDR3 covers 15 residues. The DNA of the CDR3 is TGTGCCAGCAGTCAAGCGTTCAGGGGGAATGAAAAACTGTTTTTT. Encoded protein: CASSQAFRGNEKLFF.

The chain links TRBV19 to TRBJ1-3; a possible D gene is TRBD1 (6 bases). V was trimmed by 2 bases and J by 0 bases, leaving 14 bases between them. The CDR3 is made up of 17 amino acids. The V gene's germline CDR1 is LNHDA and CDR2 SQIVND (reference sequence). The CDR3 sequence is CASSIRGHPSSGNTIYF. CDR3 DNA: TGTGCCAGTAGTATAAGGGGACACCCAAGCTCTGGAAACACCATATATTTT.

The gene calls are TRBV3-1 (or the pseudogene TRBV3-2) and TRBJ1-4; 10 nucleotides agree with TRBD1. J was trimmed by 6 bases and V by 1 base; bases with no gene match: 5. Germline CDR1 and CDR2: LGHDT and YNNKEL (reference sequence). The CDR3 is made up of 16 amino acids. CDR3 bases: TGTGCCAGCAGCCAAGCTCCCGGGACAGGGGATGAAAAACTGTTTTTT. This encodes CASSQAPGTGDEKLFF.

The V call is TRBV19, the J call TRBJ1-3, with D perhaps TRBD1 (6 bases). V was pared by 4 bases and J by 2 bases, with 12 bases between. The CDR3 totals 15 residues. Germline assignment: CDR1 LNHDA and CDR2 SQIVND (reference sequence). CDR3 DNA sequence: TGTGCCAGTAGTACCCAGGGGAGTACTGGAAACACCATATATTTT. This codes for CASSTQGSTGNTIYF.

This chain links TRBV28 with TRBJ1-1, with TRBD1 identical over 10 bases. CDR1 and CDR2 from the germline V gene are MDHEN and SYDVKM. V dropped 5 bases and J dropped 4; count of bases not matched to a gene: 10. The CDR3 is 16 residues long. The CDR3 is CASSVLDRGPGTEAFF. CDR3 sequence (DNA): TGTGCCAGCAGTGTCCTTGACAGGGGGCCCGGCACTGAAGCTTTCTTT.

J is TRBJ1-1 and V is TRBV5-1, with D perhaps matching TRBD1 (5 bases). The germline gives CDR1 SGHRS, CDR2 YFSETQ. The CDR3 extends over 14 amino acids. Deletions cut 0 bases from V and 3 bases from J, with 9 bases between. The CDR3 nucleotides read TGCGCCAGCAGCTTGGTATCGGGGGACACTGAAGCTTTCTTT. Amino acid sequence: CASSLVSGDTEAFF.

CDR3 DNA sequence: TGTGCCTGGACGCGACAGGGGGCGGGTCAGCCCCAGCATTTT. Encoded protein: CAWTRQGAGQPQHF. This sequence joins TRBV30 and TRBJ1-5, with 10 nucleotides matching TRBD1. Looked up from germline, CDR1 is GTSNPN and CDR2 is SVGIG (reference sequence). The CDR3 covers 14 residues. The V segment lost 4 bases and the J segment 6 bases; nucleotides outside the gene matches: 6.

The CDR3 protein is CASSPGTGRNSAGGRGKNIQYF. In nucleotides, the CDR3 is TGTGCCAGCAGTCCAGGGACAGGCAGAAATTCAGCGGGGGGACGGGGCAAAAACATTCAGTACTTC. The chain carries TRBV27 and TRBJ2-4; D may be TRBD2 (9 bases). V shed 5 bases and J shed 3 bases, with 35 bases lying between them. Germline CDR1 reads MNHEY; CDR2 reads SMNVEV (reference sequence). The CDR3 extends over 22 amino acids.

The chain couples TRBV6-5 to TRBJ2-1, with 10 bases matching TRBD2. The length of the CDR3 is 14 residues. The germline CDR1 and CDR2 sequences are MNHEY and SVGAGI. J gave up 5 bases and V 10 bases, and 8 bases lay outside the gene matches. The CDR3 nucleotides read TGTGCCACCAAGAGCGGGGGGGCCGACAATGAGCAGTTCTTC. Translated: CATKSGGADNEQFF.

V and J are TRBV11-1 and TRBJ2-7, with no clear D. Germline CDR1 is SGHAT and CDR2 is FQDESV (reference sequence). Trimming removed 2 bases at V and 3 bases at J, with 11 bases between. The CDR3 has 14 residues. The CDR3 DNA follows: TGTGCCAGCAGCTTATCCTCGTACGGCTACGAGCAGTACTTC. Its protein is CASSLSSYGYEQYF. Drawing the rest from reference TRBV11-1 and TRBJ2-7, the complete variable domain is EAEVAQSPRYKITEKSQAVAFWCDPISGHATLYWYRQILGQGPELLVQFQDESVVDDSQLPKDRFSAERLKGVDSTLKIQPAELGDSAMYLCASSLSSYGYEQYFGPGTRLTVT.

J is TRBJ1-1 and V is TRBV30; 10 bases are shared with TRBD1. Germline V CDR1 and CDR2: GTSNPN, SVGIG (reference sequence). The V segment lost 4 bases and the J segment 5 bases; nucleotides outside the gene matches: 10. The CDR3 is made up of 15 amino acids. In DNA form, the CDR3 reads TGTGCCTGGAAGGACAGGGGGTCACGGTATACTGAAGCTTTCTTT. This translates into CAWKDRGSRYTEAFF.

V gene TRBV27 combines with J gene TRBJ2-1; 9 bases agree with TRBD2. This CDR3 comprises 16 residues. Germline V CDR1 and CDR2: MNHEY, SMNVEV (reference sequence). V lost 6 bases, J lost 5 bases, and 11 bases stayed unmatched. The CDR3 DNA reads TGTGCCAGCAGAGTTTATTTTAGCGGGAGTCACAATGAGCAGTTCTTC. It translates to CASRVYFSGSHNEQFF.

V is TRBV18 and J is TRBJ2-5; D remains unclear. The V end lost 4 bases, the J end lost 2 bases, and 8 bases lay between the germline ends. Germline CDR1 KGHSH, CDR2 LQKENI. The CDR3 has 13 residues. CDR3: CASSRTEQETQYF. CDR3 DNA sequence: TGTGCCAGCTCACGAACAGAGCAAGAGACCCAGTACTTC.